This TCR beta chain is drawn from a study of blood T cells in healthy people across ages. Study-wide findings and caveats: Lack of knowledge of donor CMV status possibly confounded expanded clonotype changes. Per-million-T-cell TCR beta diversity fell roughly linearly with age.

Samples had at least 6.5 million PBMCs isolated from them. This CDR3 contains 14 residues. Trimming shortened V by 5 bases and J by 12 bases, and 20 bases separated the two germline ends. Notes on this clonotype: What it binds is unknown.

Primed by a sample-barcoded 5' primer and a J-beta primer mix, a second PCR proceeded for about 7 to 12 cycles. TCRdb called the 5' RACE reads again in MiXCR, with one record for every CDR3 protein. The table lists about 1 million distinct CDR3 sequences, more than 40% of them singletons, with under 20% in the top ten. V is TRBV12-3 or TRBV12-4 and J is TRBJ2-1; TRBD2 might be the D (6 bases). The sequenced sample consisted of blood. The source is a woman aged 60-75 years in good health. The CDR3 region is CASSPDLGREVQFF. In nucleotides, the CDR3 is TGTGCCAGCAGTCCCGACCTGGGCAGGGAGGTGCAGTTCTTC.